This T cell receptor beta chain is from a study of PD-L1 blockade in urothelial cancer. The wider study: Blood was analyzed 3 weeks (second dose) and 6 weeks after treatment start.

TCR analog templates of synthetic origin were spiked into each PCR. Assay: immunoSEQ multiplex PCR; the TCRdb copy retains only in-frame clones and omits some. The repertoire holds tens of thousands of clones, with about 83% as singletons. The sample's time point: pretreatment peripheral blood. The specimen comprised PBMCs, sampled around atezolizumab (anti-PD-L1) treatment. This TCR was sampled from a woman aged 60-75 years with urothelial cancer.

CDR3 DNA sequence: TGTGCCAGCAGCTTGTTTAGCGGGGCCGGGGAGCTGTTTTTT. Translated, it gives CASSLFSGAGELFF. The V call is TRBV5-6, the J call TRBJ2-2, with 8 bases that match TRBD2. The CDR3 totals 14 residues. V lost 1 base to trimming and J lost 6 bases; unmatched junction nucleotides: 2. Germline V lookup: CDR1 SGHDT, CDR2 YYEEEE.